These T cell receptor beta chains were read from a single sample in a study of T cells in Graves' hyperthyroidism and ophthalmopathy. TCRdb reprocessed the multiplex PCR reads via MiXCR and lists one record per CDR3 protein. The sample carries roughly 700,000 distinct CDR3 sequences, 13% to 15% recorded once. The sample comprised blood. The origin of the receptors is a woman under 30 with Graves' hyperthyroidism. CDR3s include the opening cysteine and the closing phenylalanine or tryptophan. A D gene is named only where the DNA matches it firmly. The size entry is marked missing in some rows and otherwise reads once, few, many or a size class.

d_call,clone_size,v_call,j_call,cdr3_aa,cdr3_nt
TRBD1,many,TRBV3-1,TRBJ1-1,CASSWGDSEAFF,TGTGCCAGCAGCTGGGGGGACAGTGAAGCTTTCTTT
NA,many,TRBV10-2,TRBJ2-1,CASMRNKYNEQFF,TGCGCCAGCATGAGGAACAAGTACAATGAGCAGTTCTTC
NA,few,TRBV6-2/TRBV6-3,TRBJ2-2,CASSDSVYLGFTGELFF,TGTGCCAGCAGTGACTCGGTATACCTGGGGTTCACCGGGGAGCTGTTTTTT
TRBD1,many,TRBV11-1,TRBJ2-1,CASSHGQGNEQFF,TGTGCCAGCAGCCACGGACAGGGAAATGAGCAGTTCTTC
NA,many,TRBV5-4,TRBJ2-7,CASSLGLGFYEQYF,TGTGCCAGCAGCTTAGGGCTAGGGTTCTACGAGCAGTACTTC
NA,NA,TRBV7-9,TRBJ2-1,CASSLEIRVTGERLNNEQFF,TGTGCCAGCAGCTTAGAAATAAGGGTTACGGGGGAGAGGCTGAACAATGAGCAGTTCTTC
TRBD2,NA,TRBV9,TRBJ2-1,CASSPSGSPSYNEQFF,TGTGCCAGCAGCCCTAGCGGGAGTCCCTCCTACAATGAGCAGTTCTTC
NA,NA,TRBV20-1,TRBJ1-2,CSAKDFSGYTF,TGCAGTGCGAAGGACTTCAGCGGCTACACCTTC
TRBD2,few,TRBV6-2/TRBV6-3,TRBJ2-3,CASSYPREEGTDTQYF,TGTGCCAGCAGTTACCCCCGGGAGGAGGGCACAGATACGCAGTATTTT
NA,many,TRBV30,TRBJ2-3,CAWGIGLSPHTDTQYF,TGTGCCTGGGGGATTGGCCTTAGCCCCCACACAGATACGCAGTATTTT
TRBD2,many,TRBV28,TRBJ2-7,CASSFAPLTSGSYYEQYF,TGTGCCAGCAGTTTCGCCCCTCTGACTAGCGGGAGTTACTACGAGCAGTACTTC
NA,many,TRBV6-2/TRBV6-3,TRBJ2-1,CASSHPPPGVANEQFF,TGTGCCAGCAGCCACCCTCCCCCCGGAGTGGCCAATGAGCAGTTCTTC
NA,few,TRBV9,TRBJ2-1,CASSVEGVGPDEQFF,TGTGCCAGCAGCGTAGAAGGGGTTGGGCCCGATGAGCAGTTCTTC
TRBD1,NA,TRBV19,TRBJ1-5,CASRNLDPGGKEPQHF,TGTGCCAGTAGAAACCTCGACCCAGGGGGAAAAGAGCCCCAGCATTTT
NA,NA,TRBV5-1,TRBJ1-6,CASSRWINSPLHF,TGCGCCAGCAGTCGGTGGATCAATTCACCCCTCCACTTT
TRBD1,many,TRBV30,TRBJ1-1,CAWRGQARTEAFF,TGTGCCTGGAGGGGACAGGCCCGGACTGAAGCTTTCTTT
TRBD1,many,TRBV2,TRBJ2-1,CASSPGQGNGQFF,TGTGCCAGCAGTCCGGGACAGGGCAATGGGCAGTTCTTC
NA,NA,TRBV20-1,TRBJ1-5,CSARPGAGNQPQHF,TGCAGCGCGAGACCGGGGGCGGGCAATCAGCCCCAGCATTTT
NA,many,TRBV10-3,TRBJ2-7,CAISGRQNYEQYF,TGTGCCATCAGTGGACGACAGAACTACGAGCAGTACTTC
NA,many,TRBV5-1,TRBJ2-7,CASSTQGGEQYF,TGCGCCAGCAGTACGCAGGGAGGCGAGCAGTACTTC
NA,few,TRBV2,TRBJ2-2,CASAYRRNTGELFF,TGTGCCAGCGCATACAGGAGAAACACCGGGGAGCTGTTTTTT
TRBD1,NA,TRBV4-3,TRBJ1-2,CASSHPDRGLYGYTF,TGCGCCAGCAGCCACCCGGACAGGGGGCTTTATGGCTACACCTTC
TRBD1,many,TRBV7-2,TRBJ2-4,CASSYRGTEATLAKNIQYF,TGTGCCAGCAGTTATCGAGGGACAGAGGCGACACTCGCCAAAAACATTCAGTACTTC
TRBD1,few,TRBV7-9,TRBJ1-5,CASSSQGQGSQPQHF,TGTGCCAGCAGCTCCCAAGGACAGGGGAGCCAGCCCCAGCATTTT
NA,NA,TRBV7-8,TRBJ1-3,CARSPAPGVGNTIYF,TGTGCCCGCAGCCCCGCACCCGGGGTTGGAAACACCATATATTTT
NA,few,TRBV30,TRBJ2-2,CAWSDRRGAGAGELFF,TGTGCCTGGAGTGATCGGAGGGGGGCCGGGGCCGGGGAGCTGTTTTTT
NA,NA,TRBV7-9,TRBJ1-2,CASSSPPATKGGYTF,TGTGCCAGCAGCTCTCCCCCGGCGACAAAAGGTGGCTACACCTTC
NA,many,TRBV6-2/TRBV6-3,TRBJ2-1,CASSLGQGGGSYNEQFF,TGTGCCAGCAGTTTGGGGCAAGGTGGGGGGTCTTACAATGAGCAGTTCTTC
TRBD1,few,TRBV7-2,TRBJ2-7,CASSYSHWDSRYYEQYF,TGTGCCAGCAGCTACTCCCACTGGGACAGCCGATACTACGAGCAGTACTTC
NA,many,TRBV28,TRBJ2-1,CASSLVGLAPSSYNEQFF,TGTGCCAGCAGTTTGGTTGGTCTAGCGCCGAGCTCCTACAATGAGCAGTTCTTC
NA,NA,TRBV4-3,TRBJ1-4,CASSQGDGAATNEKLFF,TGCGCCAGCAGCCAAGGGGACGGGGCCGCAACTAATGAAAAACTGTTTTTT
TRBD2,many,TRBV20-1,TRBJ2-7,CSARRFAGGPNEQYF,TGCAGTGCTAGACGCTTTGCGGGAGGGCCCAACGAGCAGTACTTC
NA,many,TRBV28,TRBJ2-1,CASSFLRRSYNEQFF,TGTGCCAGCAGTTTCCTGCGGAGGAGCTACAATGAGCAGTTCTTC
TRBD1,many,TRBV20-1,TRBJ1-1,CSARSGGAGSEAFF,TGCAGTGCTAGATCAGGGGGAGCGGGCTCTGAAGCTTTCTTT
TRBD2,few,TRBV27,TRBJ2-7,CASSSTWREANSYEQYF,TGTGCCAGCAGTTCCACTTGGCGGGAGGCAAACTCCTACGAGCAGTACTTC
NA,few,TRBV28,TRBJ2-1,CASSFSPRASSYNEQFF,TGTGCCAGCAGTTTCTCCCCCCGCGCGAGCTCCTACAATGAGCAGTTCTTC